The rows below give T cell receptor beta chains drawn from one sample of a study of blood T cell repertoires in COVID-19. TCRdb's table, derived via immunoSEQ multiplex PCR, lists solely in-frame clones and lacks some. The table lists about 190,000 clones, around four fifths of them singletons. Sequenced sample: peripheral blood. The receptors shown here come from a human donor in a cohort sampled during active COVID-19. The CDR3 runs from the conserved cysteine through the conserved F or W. D genes are given only for firm matches. Expanded clones are given a class, and other clones once, few, many or no size at all.

D gene,V gene,J gene,clone size,CDR3 protein,CDR3 DNA
TRBD2,TRBV3-1/TRBV3-2,TRBJ2-1,.,CASSQLPTLAGDYNEQFF,TGTGCCAGCAGCCAACTCCCAACCTTAGCGGGAGACTACAATGAGCAGTTCTTC
.,TRBV6-5,TRBJ1-1,.,CASRRFDSQAFF,TGTGCCAGCAGGCGCTTTGACAGCCAAGCTTTCTTT
TRBD1,TRBV3-1/TRBV3-2,TRBJ1-2,.,CASSHMGDSYNYGYTF,TGTGCCAGCAGCCATATGGGGGACAGCTACAACTATGGCTACACCTTC
.,TRBV23-1,TRBJ2-7,.,CASSQGGAEQYF,TGCGCCAGCAGTCAAGGCGGGGCCGAGCAGTACTTC
TRBD1,TRBV28,TRBJ1-1,.,CASSPPNRGWTEAFF,TGTGCCAGCAGTCCTCCGAACAGGGGTTGGACTGAAGCTTTCTTT
.,TRBV30,TRBJ1-6,few,CARGGRNNSPLHF,TGTGCTAGGGGGGGCAGAAATAATTCACCCCTCCACTTT
TRBD2,TRBV11-2,TRBJ2-1,.,CASTSGPYNEQFF,TGTGCCAGCACTAGCGGACCCTACAATGAGCAGTTCTTC
TRBD1,TRBV2,TRBJ1-1,.,CASSVVGQGAGAFF,TGTGCCAGCAGTGTCGTAGGACAGGGGGCGGGAGCTTTCTTT
.,TRBV5-1,TRBJ2-7,once,CASSLGGVSYEQYF,TGCGCCAGCAGCTTAGGGGGGGTCTCCTACGAGCAGTACTTC
.,TRBV5-5,TRBJ2-3,.,CASSFWRAGYTQYF,TGTGCCAGCAGCTTCTGGAGGGCCGGGTATACGCAGTATTTT
TRBD1,TRBV4-1,TRBJ2-4,.,CASSQDMRQGAGAKNIQYF,TGCGCCAGCAGCCAAGATATGAGACAGGGGGCCGGGGCCAAAAACATTCAGTACTTC
.,TRBV10-3,TRBJ2-6,.,CAISAGMEGWSSGANVLTF,TGTGCCATCAGTGCAGGAATGGAGGGCTGGAGCTCTGGGGCCAACGTCCTGACTTTC
TRBD1,TRBV9,TRBJ2-7,.,CASSPGTGAYEQYF,TGTGCCAGCAGCCCCGGGACAGGGGCCTACGAGCAGTACTTC
TRBD1,TRBV7-6,TRBJ1-3,.,CASSNDRVSGNTIYF,TGTGCCAGCAGCAATGACAGGGTCTCTGGAAACACCATATATTTT
.,TRBV2,TRBJ1-1,.,CASSGQGMLWTEAFF,TGTGCCAGCAGTGGGCAGGGGATGTTATGGACTGAAGCTTTCTTT
.,TRBV10-3,TRBJ2-5,.,CAIVLMGTKFSSATSLKTQYF,TGTGCCATTGTCTTAATGGGCACGAAATTCTCTAGCGCGACAAGTTTGAAGACCCAGTACTTC
.,TRBV7-3,TRBJ2-5,few,CASSQGGRVGETQYF,TGTGCCAGCAGCCAAGGGGGTAGGGTCGGTGAGACCCAGTACTTC
.,TRBV24-1,TRBJ2-2,many,CATSDLQLGAGELFF,TGTGCCACCAGTGATTTGCAGTTAGGGGCCGGGGAGCTGTTTTTT
TRBD2,TRBV5-1,TRBJ2-7,.,CASSLGGLAGGSSYEQYF,TGCGCCAGCAGCTTGGGCGGACTAGCGGGAGGTAGCTCCTACGAGCAGTACTTC
.,TRBV5-1,TRBJ1-4,.,CASRFTGSNEKLFF,TGCGCCAGCAGATTTACCGGGTCTAATGAAAAACTGTTTTTT
.,TRBV18,TRBJ1-6,.,CASSPPPGGNSPLHF,TGTGCCAGCTCACCACCCCCGGGAGGTAATTCACCCCTCCACTTT
.,TRBV10-2,TRBJ1-1,.,CASERERVTEAFF,TGCGCCAGCGAGCGGGAACGAGTCACTGAAGCTTTCTTT
.,TRBV4-1,TRBJ1-4,.,CASSQDGAANEKLFF,TGCGCCAGCAGCCAAGATGGGGCGGCTAATGAAAAACTGTTTTTT
.,TRBV7-3,TRBJ2-3,.,CASSLDRDTDTQYF,TGTGCCAGCAGCTTAGATCGAGACACAGATACGCAGTATTTT
TRBD2,TRBV11-3,TRBJ2-1,.,CASSLRTRGLNEQFF,TGTGCCAGCAGCTTACGGACTAGAGGTCTCAATGAGCAGTTCTTC
.,TRBV24-1,TRBJ1-1,.,CATRSGEADNTEAFF,TGTGCCACCAGATCCGGGGAAGCAGATAACACTGAAGCTTTCTTT
TRBD2,TRBV11-2,TRBJ2-2,.,CASSFSRGAGELFF,TGTGCCAGCAGCTTTTCACGGGGGGCCGGGGAGCTGTTTTTT
.,TRBV19,TRBJ1-4,.,CASIGGQQNEKLFF,TGTGCCAGTATCGGCGGGCAGCAAAATGAAAAACTGTTTTTT
TRBD1,TRBV5-4,TRBJ2-3,.,CASSSGTGGTDTQYF,TGTGCCAGCAGCTCTGGGACAGGGGGGACAGATACGCAGTATTTT
.,TRBV28,TRBJ1-1,few,CASKVSRVEAFF,TGTGCCAGCAAAGTAAGCAGGGTTGAAGCTTTCTTT
.,TRBV19,TRBJ2-2,.,CASSTSGGRTGELFF,TGTGCCAGTAGTACCTCCGGGGGGCGCACCGGGGAGCTGTTTTTT
.,TRBV11-2,TRBJ2-2,once,CASSPGVGGELFF,TGTGCCAGCAGCCCCGGGGTGGGCGGGGAGCTGTTTTTT
.,TRBV6-5,TRBJ1-3,.,CASTAVPGNTIYF,TGTGCCAGCACTGCAGTGCCTGGAAACACCATATATTTT
.,TRBV7-3,TRBJ2-3,.,CASSLGSGSTDTQYF,TGTGCCAGCAGCTTAGGCTCGGGGTCCACAGATACGCAGTATTTT
TRBD1,TRBV6-5,TRBJ1-2,.,CASSLPQGAVTGYTF,TGTGCCAGCAGCCTACCTCAGGGGGCTGTCACCGGCTACACCTTC
.,TRBV6-5,TRBJ1-3,.,CASNLDREWDTIYF,TGTGCCAGCAACCTGGACCGGGAGTGGGACACCATATATTTT
.,TRBV18,TRBJ2-7,.,CASSPPGNRPNEQYF,TGTGCCAGCTCACCCCCGGGGAATCGTCCGAACGAGCAGTACTTC
TRBD2,TRBV5-1,TRBJ2-1,many,CASNLAGNEQFF,TGCGCCAGCAACCTAGCGGGGAATGAGCAGTTCTTC
.,TRBV6-4,TRBJ1-2,few,CASSDAGAPRYGYTF,TGTGCCAGCAGTGACGCAGGGGCACCCCGGTATGGCTACACCTTC
TRBD1,TRBV12-3/TRBV12-4,TRBJ1-2,.,CASRPTGTYGYTF,TGTGCCAGCAGGCCGACAGGGACCTATGGCTACACCTTC
TRBD1,TRBV29-1,TRBJ2-5,.,CSGSTGALPETQYF,TGCAGCGGCTCGACAGGGGCCCTTCCAGAGACCCAGTACTTC
.,TRBV2,TRBJ2-1,.,CASRARRTAEQFF,TGTGCCAGCAGGGCTCGTCGGACAGCTGAGCAGTTCTTC